Each of the 15 T cell receptor beta chains below was sequenced from the same sample in a study of T and B cells in COVID-19 patients. Multiplex PCR with BIOMED2 TRB-A/B primer pools amplified TRB rearrangements. TCRdb passed the multiplex PCR reads through MiXCR, listing each CDR3 protein once. The sample shows 20,000 to 25,000 distinct CDR3 sequences, over 25% of them seen only once. Blood genomic DNA input for TRB amplification was about 240-550 ng. The sample taken for sequencing was blood. The receptor source for this set is a human donor who had recovered from COVID-19.

This clonotype has ten or more counts. The rearrangement links TRBV29-1 to TRBJ1-2, with 8 bases identical to TRBD1. V dropped 4 bases and J dropped 2; count of bases not matched to a gene: 9. This CDR3 has 15 residues. Per the germline V gene, CDR1 is SQVTM and CDR2 is ANQGSEA. The CDR3 DNA follows: TGCAGCGTTGGACAAGGACAGGGCAGGAACTATGGCTACACCTTC. It codes for CSVGQGQGRNYGYTF.

V is TRBV5-4 and J is TRBJ1-1, with D possibly being TRBD1 (5 bases). V gave up 2 bases and J gave up 1 base, with 9 bases separating them. Germline lookup yields CDR1 SGHNT and CDR2 YYREEE (reference sequence). This CDR3 is built from 14 residues. CDR3 bases: TGTGCCAGCAGCTTCTTAGGGGCGAACACTGAAGCTTTCTTT. This gives the protein CASSFLGANTEAFF.

The chain couples TRBV6-4 to TRBJ1-4; D gene uncertain. Trimming stripped 7 bases from V and 5 bases from J, with 11 bases between. The CDR3 consists of 13 residues. Looked up from germline, CDR1 is MRHNA and CDR2 is SNTAGT. The CDR3 nucleotides are TGTGCCAGCATTCTGAGGTGGAATGAAAAACTGTTTTTT. This sequence encodes CASILRWNEKLFF.

The rearrangement links TRBV5-1 to TRBJ2-5, with a possible D match to TRBD1 (6 bases). Deletions cut 6 bases from V and 2 bases from J, with 17 bases between. Germline loops: CDR1 SGHRS, CDR2 YFSETQ. The CDR3 contains 15 residues. The CDR3 spells CASTPTGLGQETQYF. CDR3 in DNA: TGCGCCAGCACCCCAACAGGGCTGGGGCAAGAGACCCAGTACTTC.

V usage is TRBV6-1 and J usage is TRBJ1-6; D gene unclear. CDR1 is MNHNS and CDR2 is SASEGT in the germline V gene. V was cut by 7 bases and J by 7 bases, with 17 bases left in between. The CDR3 has 15 residues. This chain's CDR3 is CASTGRASRNSPLHF. For the CDR3, the DNA is TGTGCCAGCACCGGACGGGCCTCTAGAAATTCACCCCTCCACTTT.

There are a few counts of this clonotype. V usage is TRBV27 and J usage is TRBJ1-1; the D gene is possibly TRBD1 (5 bases). In germline, CDR1 is MNHEY, CDR2 SMNVEV (reference sequence). Trimming took off 6 bases at V and 7 bases at J, with 15 bases between the two ends. The CDR3 extends over 13 amino acids. The CDR3 sequence: CASSPVGVREAFF. The CDR3 coding sequence is TGTGCCAGCAGCCCCGTGGGGGTTCGTGAAGCTTTCTTT.

This chain uses TRBV12-3 or TRBV12-4 with TRBJ1-1; TRBD1 agrees at 10 bases. This CDR3 is 13 amino acids long. J gave up 8 bases and V 3 bases, and 3 bases lay outside the gene matches. CDR3 protein: CASSFRDRGEAFF. CDR3 bases: TGTGCCAGCAGTTTTCGGGACAGGGGCGAAGCTTTCTTT.

This clonotype has at least ten counts. The genes are TRBV12-3 or TRBV12-4 and TRBJ2-2; tentative D call: TRBD2 (5 bases). The CDR3 contains 15 residues. V dropped 7 bases and J dropped 0 bases, with 12 bases sitting between them. The CDR3 DNA reads TGTGCCAGCAAGACTAAGGACCCGAACACCGGGGAGCTGTTTTTT. Its protein product is CASKTKDPNTGELFF.

This chain connects TRBV27 to TRBJ1-3, with 8 bases matching TRBD1. The CDR3 spans 15 residues. Germline CDR1 MNHEY, CDR2 SMNVEV (reference sequence). V was pared by 6 bases and J by 4 bases, with 8 bases of the junction left unmatched. CDR3 nucleotide sequence: TGTGCCAGCAGACCTACAGGGGGTAGCGGAAACACCATATATTTT. This sequence encodes CASRPTGGSGNTIYF.

This rearrangement joins TRBV6-5 to TRBJ1-1, with TRBD1 identical over 8 bases. From germline, CDR1 is MNHEY and CDR2 SVGAGI. CDR3 length: 14 residues. With 6 bases clipped from V and 4 bases from J, the junction kept 7 bases outside the gene matches. The CDR3 bases are TGTGCCAGCAGGACAGGGGCCCAGGGCACTGAAGCTTTCTTT. As protein: CASRTGAQGTEAFF.

Ten or more counts support this clonotype. In nucleotides, the CDR3 is TGCAGCGTCGCGAGACAGGGCTTCACTGAAGCTTTCTTT. Protein product: CSVARQGFTEAFF. This chain connects TRBV29-1 to TRBJ1-1, with 7 bases aligning to TRBD1. The V and J ends lost 6 bases and 4 bases, in that order; junction bases with no gene match: 8. The CDR3 runs 13 residues. Germline lookup yields CDR1 SQVTM and CDR2 ANQGSEA. Using reference TRBV29-1 and TRBJ1-1 for the parts outside the CDR3, the full variable domain is SAVISQKPSRDICQRGTSLTIQCQVDSQVTMMFWYRQQPGQSLTLIATANQGSEATYESGFVIDKFPISRPNLTFSTLTVSNMSPEDSSIYLCSVARQGFTEAFFGQGTRLTVV.

The rearrangement uses TRBV27 and TRBJ2-5; 7 bases line up with TRBD2. V lost 8 bases to trimming and J lost 4 bases; unmatched junction nucleotides: 10. Germline V CDR1 and CDR2: MNHEY, SMNVEV (reference sequence). The CDR3 contains 14 residues. The CDR3 protein is CASSLTAGRETQYF. CDR3 bases: TGTGCCAGCTCTTTAACAGCGGGGAGAGAGACCCAGTACTTC.

V usage is TRBV27 and J usage is TRBJ1-2, with TRBD1 matching over 9 bases. With V trimmed by 6 bases and J by 6 bases, 11 bases remained unmatched. Germline V gene sequence: CDR1 MNHEY, CDR2 SMNVEV (reference sequence). This CDR3 spans 15 amino acids. CDR3 loop: CASRVSGQGVHGYTF. CDR3 in DNA: TGTGCCAGCAGAGTTTCGGGACAGGGTGTCCATGGCTACACCTTC.

This clonotype was seen a few times. The CDR3 DNA sequence: TGTGCCAGCCTAGCGGAGGGGTGGACTGAAGCTTTCTTT. Its translation is CASLAEGWTEAFF. The chain uses TRBV12-3 or TRBV12-4 and TRBJ1-1; the D gene is possibly TRBD1 (5 bases). Trimming took off 8 bases at V and 5 bases at J, with 15 bases between the two ends. The CDR3 consists of 13 residues.

This clonotype occurred many times. The chain has TRBV29-1 and TRBJ1-2; a weak D match, TRBD1 (5 bases). CDR3 length: 14 amino acids. Germline CDR1 is SQVTM and CDR2 is ANQGSEA. V lost 7 bases, J lost 0 bases, and 15 bases lay in between. The chain's CDR3 is CSGNRLGTNYGYTF. CDR3 coding DNA: TGCAGCGGTAACAGGCTAGGGACTAACTATGGCTACACCTTC.